This T cell receptor beta chain was found in a study of blood T cell repertoires in COVID-19. CDR3 length: 14 residues. Germline V lookup: CDR1 SGHTA, CDR2 FQGNSA. Trimming took 5 bases from V and 5 from J; bases not matched to a gene: 4. Measured with immunoSEQ multiplex PCR; TCRdb has only the in-frame clones, and not every one. The sample shows under 95,000 clones, about 83% of them seen only once. This chain joins TRBV7-2 and TRBJ2-5, with 11 bases lining up with TRBD2. The clonotype comes from a man in his sixties with acute or convalescent COVID-19. Sequencing used peripheral blood. CDR3 loop: CASSPSGGRETQYF. CDR3 DNA: TGTGCCAGCAGCCCTAGCGGGGGGCGGGAGACCCAGTACTTC.